The 23 T cell receptor beta chains reported below all come from one sample, sequenced in a study of primary melanoma T cells and metastatic recurrence. Using immunoSEQ multiplex PCR, the repertoire was profiled, and TCRdb retains in-frame clones only, with some absent. The table shows over a thousand clones, with 77% occurring only once. The sequenced material came from melanoma tumor tissue. The receptors here all came from a human donor with melanoma.

The chain has TRBV7-7 and TRBJ2-7, with D tentatively TRBD1 (5 bases). CDR3 size: 14 residues. V shed 5 bases and J shed 2 bases, with 13 bases lying between them. Germline CDR1 is SSHAT and CDR2 is FNYEAQ (reference sequence). CDR3 in amino acids: CASSANRFPYEQYF. CDR3 DNA: TGTGCCAGCAGCGCCAACAGGTTCCCCTACGAGCAGTACTTC.

The J gene is TRBJ2-7, the V gene TRBV28; TRBD1 is a possible D gene (6 bases). CDR1 and CDR2 (germline): MDHEN, SYDVKM. V was shortened by 5 bases and J by 1 base, with 18 bases between the two germline ends. The CDR3 consists of 16 residues. Here the CDR3 reads CASSPTADSVSYEQYF. In DNA form, the CDR3 reads TGTGCCAGCAGTCCCACCGCGGACAGTGTATCCTACGAGCAGTACTTC.

The chain links TRBV30 to TRBJ1-1; no clear D gene. CDR1 and CDR2 from the germline V gene are GTSNPN and SVGIG (reference sequence). This CDR3 region has 16 residues. V was pared by 5 bases and J by 8 bases, with 27 bases between. In DNA form, the CDR3 reads TGTGCCTGGGAAGTTGGGCCCTCCACCGCGGGGAAGGAAGCTTTCTTT. This gives the protein CAWEVGPSTAGKEAFF.

This clone showed up just once. Relative to the germline gene, one junction end is altered; a read error may explain this. The V and J genes are TRBV18 and TRBJ2-2, with D uncertain. CDR3 size: 13 residues. Germline CDR1 and CDR2: KGHSH and LQKENI. CDR3 region: CASSSPITGELFF. The CDR3 DNA is TGTGCCAGCTCATCACCTATCACCGGGGAGCTGTTTTTT.

The chain combines TRBV8-2 with TRBJ1-4; the D call in the table, TRBD1, was not verified against the DNA. TRBV8-2 is marked as a pseudogene. The CDR3 has 16 residues. The DNA of the CDR3 is TGTGCCAGCAGTTTTACCTCAGTGCGAAGGGGTGAAAAACTGTTTTTT. This codes for CASSFTSVRRGEKLFF.

This clone has just one count. The chain links TRBV9 to TRBJ2-3; D is unclear. The CDR3 contains 14 residues. CDR1 and CDR2 (germline): SGDLS, YYNGEE. Trimming removed 4 bases from V and 0 bases from J, with 9 bases in between. The CDR3 DNA sequence: TGTGCCAGCAGCCAAGATGGGAGCACAGATACGCAGTATTTT. Amino acid sequence: CASSQDGSTDTQYF.

The gene calls are TRBV18 and TRBJ2-7, with TRBD1 identical over 7 bases. The CDR3 runs 12 residues. The germline gives CDR1 KGHSH, CDR2 LQKENI. The junction had 3 bases not matched to a gene; V was cut back by 6 bases and J by 4 bases. DNA for the CDR3: TGTGCCAGCTCTCCGGACAGGTACGAGCAGTACTTC. Translated: CASSPDRYEQYF.

V and J are TRBV11-3 and TRBJ1-2, with 8 bases matching TRBD1. The CDR3 runs 16 residues. Unmatched junction bases numbered 13, after V lost 5 bases and J lost 5 bases. Germline-derived CDR1 and CDR2 are SGHNT and YENEEA. The CDR3 nucleotides are TGTGCCAGCAGCACTGCCTGGACAGGGTTTGAATATGGCTACACCTTC. Translated, it gives CASSTAWTGFEYGYTF.

The genes are TRBV30 and TRBJ2-1, with D possibly matching TRBD2 (6 bases). The V end lost 2 bases, the J end lost 7 bases, and 24 bases lay between the germline ends. This CDR3 is 17 amino acids long. Germline lookup yields CDR1 GTSNPN and CDR2 SVGIG (reference sequence). This CDR3 reads CAWSQHPPRLGGNEQFF. The CDR3 DNA reads as TGTGCCTGGAGTCAACACCCCCCACGACTAGGCGGTAATGAGCAGTTCTTC.

The chain is built from TRBV29-1 and TRBJ2-7, with TRBD1 matching 7 bases. The trim removed 5 bases at V and 0 bases at J, leaving 7 bases unmatched. Germline V gene lookup returns CDR1 SQVTM and CDR2 ANQGSEA. This CDR3 contains 14 residues. This CDR3 is CSVRVRGNSYEQYF. The CDR3 DNA is TGCAGCGTTCGTGTCAGGGGGAACTCCTACGAGCAGTACTTC.

The J gene is TRBJ2-3, the V gene TRBV11-3, with 10 bases matching TRBD2. The CDR3 totals 17 residues. The germline V gene encodes CDR1 SGHNT and CDR2 YENEEA. The junction had 6 bases not matched to a gene; V was cut back by 3 bases and J by 0 bases. As DNA, the CDR3 is TGTGCCAGCAGCTTGCCAGCGGGAGGGTGGAGCACAGATACGCAGTATTTT. Its protein product is CASSLPAGGWSTDTQYF.

The V and J genes are TRBV6-8 and TRBJ1-1; maybe TRBD1 (6 bases). The CDR3 has 15 amino acids. Germline V CDR1 and CDR2: MNHGY, SAAAGT. V lost 4 bases, J lost 0 bases, and 12 bases lay in between. The CDR3 sequence is CASSLDSLMNTEAFF. In DNA, the CDR3 is TGTGCCAGCAGTTTGGACAGCCTTATGAACACTGAAGCTTTCTTT.

The count of this clone is one. V usage is TRBV28 and J usage is TRBJ2-2, with unresolved D. V shed 7 bases and J shed 7 bases, with 13 bases lying between them. The CDR3 is 13 amino acids. Germline V CDR1 and CDR2: MDHEN, SYDVKM. The CDR3 DNA reads as TGTGCCAGCACCCCCACTGGGAACGGGGAGCTGTTTTTT. It yields the protein CASTPTGNGELFF. Variable domain in full (rest from reference TRBV28 and TRBJ2-2): DVKVTQSSRYLVKRTGEKVFLECVQDMDHENMFWYRQDPGLGLRLIYFSYDVKMKEKGDIPEGYSVSREKKERFSLILESASTNQTSMYLCASTPTGNGELFFGEGSRLTVL.

This clone was detected a few times. The chain combines TRBV19 with TRBJ2-1; 8 nucleotides match TRBD2. This CDR3 contains 14 residues. V trimming: 10 bases; J trimming: 1 base; junction bases outside the gene matches: 6. Germline CDR1 LNHDA, CDR2 SQIVND (reference sequence). This CDR3 reads CATGGAVSYNEQFF. In DNA, the CDR3 is TGTGCCACCGGGGGGGCTGTATCCTACAATGAGCAGTTCTTC.

V and J are TRBV6-8 and TRBJ1-1; no reliable D call. The V gene lost 6 bases and the J gene lost 11 bases, with 19 bases spanning the gap. This CDR3 is 13 amino acids long. Germline assignment: CDR1 MNHGY and CDR2 SAAAGT. The CDR3 sequence is CASSYGRSPGAFF. DNA of the CDR3: TGTGCCAGCAGCTATGGACGTTCGCCGGGGGCTTTCTTT.

The gene calls are TRBV15 and TRBJ2-3; 10 nucleotides align to TRBD1. This CDR3 contains 15 residues. V was pared by 5 bases and J by 4 bases, with 6 bases of the junction left unmatched. Per germline, CDR1 LNHNV and CDR2 YYDKDF (reference sequence). The CDR3 sequence: CATSAGTGVADTQYF. As DNA, the CDR3 is TGTGCCACCAGCGCGGGGACAGGGGTCGCAGATACGCAGTATTTT.

The chain has TRBV2 and TRBJ2-7; 9 bases align to TRBD2. The CDR3 is 14 residues long. V shed 3 bases, J shed 2 bases, and the junction held 2 bases outside the gene matches. The germline gives CDR1 SNHLY, CDR2 FYNNEI. This CDR3 is CASSELAGTYEQYF. The CDR3 DNA sequence: TGTGCCAGCAGTGAGCTAGCGGGAACCTACGAGCAGTACTTC.

The table lists this clone with a few counts. The chain recombines TRBV30 with TRBJ1-1; TRBD1 might be the D (5 bases). The CDR3 is 13 amino acids. The V end lost 3 bases, the J end lost 1 base, and 9 bases lay between the germline ends. From germline, CDR1 is GTSNPN and CDR2 SVGIG (reference sequence). The CDR3 DNA sequence: TGTGCCTGGAGCTGGGGGAGGAACACTGAAGCTTTCTTT. It encodes CAWSWGRNTEAFF.

CDR3 loop: CASSLGGGLNTQYF. The CDR3 region has the DNA TGTGCCAGCAGCTTAGGGGGGGGCCTGAATACGCAGTATTTT. The chain couples TRBV11-3 to TRBJ2-3; D might be TRBD2 (7 bases). The CDR3 runs to 14 residues. The V gene's germline CDR1 is SGHNT and CDR2 YENEEA. V lost 1 base and J lost 7, with 12 bases in between.

The chain is built from TRBV5-1 and TRBJ1-4; possible D gene TRBD1, 5 bases. This CDR3 spans 14 amino acids. Germline assignment: CDR1 SGHRS and CDR2 YFSETQ. Trimming cost V 4 bases and J 6 bases, with 13 bases left between them. The CDR3 region is CASSTGDGDEKLFF. The DNA of the CDR3 is TGCGCCAGCAGCACCGGGGACGGTGATGAAAAACTGTTTTTT.

This clone was detected only a few times. V is TRBV1 and J is TRBJ2-1. TRBV1 is recorded as a pseudogene. This CDR3 comprises 15 residues. The DNA for the CDR3 is TGCGCCAGCAGCCAAGTTGTGAACTCCTACAATGAGCAGTTCTTC. This codes for CASSQVVNSYNEQFF.

The CDR3 protein is CATSGALASSYNEQFF. CDR3 sequence (DNA): TGTGCCACCAGCGGAGCCCTAGCGAGCTCCTACAATGAGCAGTTCTTC. The rearrangement links TRBV15 to TRBJ2-1; the D gene is possibly TRBD2 (6 bases). The germline V gene encodes CDR1 LNHNV and CDR2 YYDKDF (reference sequence). V was cut by 5 bases and J by 0 bases, with 14 bases left in between. CDR3 length: 16 residues.

The V call is TRBV11-3, the J call TRBJ1-6, with TRBD1 identical over 8 bases. Germline V gene sequence: CDR1 SGHNT, CDR2 YENEEA. The V and J ends lost 5 bases and 9 bases, in that order; junction bases with no gene match: 12. The CDR3 has 16 residues. CDR3 in DNA: TGTGCCAGCAGCCCAGCACAGGGGGTCCTATCTTCACCCCTCCACTTT. This gives the protein CASSPAQGVLSSPLHF.